Presented here are 3 T cell receptor beta chains from one specimen sequenced in a study of cytomegalovirus exposure and HLA in healthy donors. The PCR was carried out with 60 Vbeta primers and 13 Jbeta primers. Here immunoSEQ multiplex PCR was the method, and the copy in TCRdb shows in-frame clones only, minus some. The sample carries approximately 110,000 clones, 70% to 75% recorded once. The sample taken for sequencing was PBMCs. Source of these receptors: a man aged 35-49 years in good health and CMV-seronegative.

This chain uses TRBV30 with TRBJ2-1, with 15 bases fitting TRBD2. Trimming cost V 3 bases and J 6 bases; bases outside gene matches: 6. The length of the CDR3 is 16 residues. Germline V gene sequence: CDR1 GTSNPN, CDR2 SVGIG (reference sequence). Here the CDR3 DNA reads TGTGCCTGGAGACCCCGGGGACTAGCGGGAGGCAATGAGCAGTTCTTC. Its translation is CAWRPRGLAGGNEQFF.

The V call is TRBV28, the J call TRBJ1-3; 7 nucleotides line up with TRBD1. Unmatched junction bases numbered 5, after V lost 6 bases and J lost 0 bases. The CDR3 consists of 15 residues. CDR1 and CDR2 from the germline V gene are MDHEN and SYDVKM. This CDR3 reads CASSRGTVSGNTIYF. As DNA, the CDR3 is TGTGCCAGCAGCCGCGGGACAGTCTCTGGAAACACCATATATTTT.

The genes are TRBV27 and TRBJ1-4; weak D call: TRBD1 (6 bases). The CDR3 contains 16 residues. V was clipped by 7 bases and J by 0 bases, with 15 bases between them. Per germline, CDR1 MNHEY and CDR2 SMNVEV (reference sequence). This CDR3 reads CASKGQTAATNEKLFF. DNA of the CDR3: TGTGCCAGCAAGGGACAAACAGCAGCAACTAATGAAAAACTGTTTTTT.